Listed below are T cell receptor beta chains from one sample, sequenced in a study of tumour-infiltrating T cells in Burkitt lymphoma. Profiling relied on immunoSEQ multiplex PCR, and the TCRdb table lists in-frame clones only, not all of them. The repertoire holds over 250 clones, around 13% seen once, with around 14% in the top ten. The specimen sequenced was tumor tissue. The receptors shown here come from a human donor with Burkitt lymphoma. Each CDR3 is given with its conserved first and last residue. Each record gives: V gene, J gene, D gene, clone size, CDR3 DNA, CDR3 protein. D genes are given only for firm matches. A row's size may be missing; if present it is once, few, many or a size class.

TRBV5-4	TRBJ2-3	TRBD2	few	TGTGCCAGCAGCTTGGGGGGCGGGGGTAGCACAGATACGCAGTATTTT	CASSLGGGGSTDTQYF
TRBV7-6	TRBJ2-7	.	.	TGTGCCAGCAGCTTAGAGTCCCTCGGCGAGCAGTACTTC	CASSLESLGEQYF
TRBV30	TRBJ1-2	.	.	TGTGCCTGGACGGGCCTACGTTCGGGGGGCTACACCTTC	CAWTGLRSGGYTF
TRBV14	TRBJ1-2	.	few	TGTGCCAGCAGCCAAGAGGGCTACTATGGCTACACCTTC	CASSQEGYYGYTF
TRBV18	TRBJ1-6	.	.	TGTGCCAGCTCAACTTATAATTCACCCCTCCACTTT	CASSTYNSPLHF
TRBV5-6	TRBJ1-5	.	few	TGTGCCAGCAGCCGGATGGACGGAAGCAATCAGCCCCAGCATTTT	CASSRMDGSNQPQHF
TRBV27	TRBJ2-7	.	.	TGTGCCAGCAGTCCACAGGGAGGCGAGCAGTACTTC	CASSPQGGEQYF
TRBV1	TRBJ1-2	.	few	TGCACCAGCAGCATAATTTGTTTGCGAAAGACCTATGGCTACACCTTC	CTSSIICLRKTYGYTF
TRBV10-3	TRBJ1-1	.	few	TGTGCCATCAGACATAACAGGGCGAACACTGAAGCTTTCTTT	CAIRHNRANTEAFF
TRBV4-3	TRBJ2-1	.	.	TGCGCCAGCAGCCAAGAATCAGGGAAAGATGAGCAGTTCTTC	CASSQESGKDEQFF
TRBV23-1	TRBJ2-7	.	few	TGCGCCAGCAGTCAAGCGGACTCCTATTCTGTGTGGGAGCAGTACTTC	CASSQADSYSVWEQYF
TRBV7-2	TRBJ1-2	.	few	TGTGCCAGCAGCTTAGGCGCCTACTATGGCTACACCTTC	CASSLGAYYGYTF
TRBV15	TRBJ2-3	.	.	TGTGCCACCAGCTCCGGATTTACAGATACGCAGTATTTT	CATSSGFTDTQYF
TRBV19	TRBJ1-2	.	few	TGTGCCAGTAGTATCAACAGAAACTATGGCTACACCTTC	CASSINRNYGYTF
TRBV5-8	TRBJ2-7	.	few	TGTGCCAGCAGCCCAGGACAAGGGCTCTCCTACGAGCAGTACTTC	CASSPGQGLSYEQYF
TRBV4-1	TRBJ1-5	.	few	TGCGCCAGCAGCCAAGAAAGGACACCCGCCGGGCCCCAGCATTTT	CASSQERTPAGPQHF
TRBV29-1	TRBJ2-1	TRBD2	once	TGCAGCGTTGGGGGCCTAGCGGGAGGCCCTTCCTACAATGAGCAGTTCTTC	CSVGGLAGGPSYNEQFF